This TCR beta chain was retrieved from a study of CD8 T cells in Susac syndrome. Across the whole study: Blood was drawn from Susac syndrome patients while they were therapy-naive, on corticosteroids, or on intravenous immunoglobulin alone. Study-level results: The CD4+ T cell repertoires, which came from Susac syndrome patients, showed no sign of clonal expansion. By the study's own acknowledgment, its TCR sequencing and HLA analysis included relatively few individuals.

Remarks on this clonotype: What it recognizes is unknown.

A quantity of about 0.5 to 1 ug RNA underwent reverse transcription using random hexamers. Using its own MiXCR run on the immunoSEQ multiplex PCR reads, TCRdb lists one record per CDR3 protein. The sample lists about 140,000 distinct CDR3 sequences; around 93% were seen once. The germline V gene has CDR1 SQVTM and CDR2 ANQGSEA. CDR3 length: 13 amino acids. V gave up 4 bases and J gave up 6 bases, with 13 bases separating them. The sequenced sample was CD4+ T cells from PBMCs. The receptor's source is a human donor with Susac syndrome. V gene TRBV29-1 combines with J gene TRBJ1-5; D may be TRBD1 (5 bases). The CDR3 bases are TGCAGCGTTGGGGACGGCGAGCGTCAGCCCCAGCATTTT. Protein: CSVGDGERQPQHF.